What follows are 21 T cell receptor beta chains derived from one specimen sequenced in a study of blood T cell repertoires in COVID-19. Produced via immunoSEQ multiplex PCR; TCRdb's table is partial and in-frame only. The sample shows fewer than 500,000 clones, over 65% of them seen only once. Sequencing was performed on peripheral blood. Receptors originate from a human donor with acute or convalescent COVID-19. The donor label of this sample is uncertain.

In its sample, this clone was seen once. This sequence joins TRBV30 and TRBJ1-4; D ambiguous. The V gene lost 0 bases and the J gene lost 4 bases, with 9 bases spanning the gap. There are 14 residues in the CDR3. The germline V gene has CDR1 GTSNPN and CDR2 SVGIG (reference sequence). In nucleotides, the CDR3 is TGTGCCTGGAGTGTACTCTCTATTAATGAAAAACTGTTTTTT. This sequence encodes CAWSVLSINEKLFF.

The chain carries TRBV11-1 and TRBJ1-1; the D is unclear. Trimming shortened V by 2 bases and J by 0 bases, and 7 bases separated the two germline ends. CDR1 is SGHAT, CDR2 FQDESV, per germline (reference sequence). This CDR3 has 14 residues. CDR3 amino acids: CASSLYIVNTEAFF. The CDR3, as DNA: TGTGCCAGCAGCTTATACATTGTGAACACTGAAGCTTTCTTT.

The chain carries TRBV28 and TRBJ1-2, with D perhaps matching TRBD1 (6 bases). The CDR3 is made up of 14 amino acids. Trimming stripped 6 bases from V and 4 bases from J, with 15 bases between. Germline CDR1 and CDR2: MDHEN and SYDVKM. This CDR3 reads CASRELTGVYGYTF. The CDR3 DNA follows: TGTGCCAGCAGAGAATTGACAGGAGTCTATGGCTACACCTTC.

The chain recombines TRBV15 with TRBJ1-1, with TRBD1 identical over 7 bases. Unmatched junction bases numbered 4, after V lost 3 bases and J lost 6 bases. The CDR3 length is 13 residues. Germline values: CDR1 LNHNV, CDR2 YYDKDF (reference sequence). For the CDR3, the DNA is TGTGCCACCAGCAGGAGGGGACAGTCTGAAGCTTTCTTT. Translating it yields CATSRRGQSEAFF. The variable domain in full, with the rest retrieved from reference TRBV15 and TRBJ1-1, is DAMVIQNPRYQVTQFGKPVTLSCSQTLNHNVMYWYQQKSSQAPKLLFHYYDKDFNNEADTPDNFQSRRPNTSFCFLDIRSPGLGDTAMYLCATSRRGQSEAFFGQGTRLTVV.

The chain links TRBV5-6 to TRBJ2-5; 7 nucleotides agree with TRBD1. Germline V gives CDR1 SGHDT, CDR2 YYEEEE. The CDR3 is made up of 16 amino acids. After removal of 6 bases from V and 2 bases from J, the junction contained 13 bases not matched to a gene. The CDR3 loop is CASNRQGHHTQETQYF. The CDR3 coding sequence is TGTGCCAGCAACAGACAGGGCCACCACACGCAAGAGACCCAGTACTTC.

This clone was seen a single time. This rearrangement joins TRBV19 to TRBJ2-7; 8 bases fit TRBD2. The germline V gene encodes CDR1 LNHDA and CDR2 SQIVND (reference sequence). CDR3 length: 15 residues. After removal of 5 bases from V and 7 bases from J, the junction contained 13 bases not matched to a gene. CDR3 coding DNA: TGTGCCAGTAGTTTAACTAGCGGAGGTGTCCAAGAGCAGTACTTC. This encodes CASSLTSGGVQEQYF.

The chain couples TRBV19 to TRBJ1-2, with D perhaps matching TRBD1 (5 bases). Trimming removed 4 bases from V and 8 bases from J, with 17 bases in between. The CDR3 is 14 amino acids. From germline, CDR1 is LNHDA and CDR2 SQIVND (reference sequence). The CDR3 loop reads CASSNKGQGLGYTF. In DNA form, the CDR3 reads TGTGCCAGTAGTAATAAGGGGCAGGGACTCGGCTACACCTTC.

The CDR3 bases are TGCGCCAGCAGCCAACCTTACAGGGAGATCGGCACTGAAGCTTTCTTT. It specifies CASSQPYREIGTEAFF. The chain has TRBV4-1 and TRBJ1-1, with D perhaps matching TRBD1 (6 bases). Germline assignment: CDR1 MGHRA and CDR2 YSYEKL. The CDR3 has 16 amino acids. With 2 bases removed from V and 4 bases from J, the gap between germline ends came to 17 bases.

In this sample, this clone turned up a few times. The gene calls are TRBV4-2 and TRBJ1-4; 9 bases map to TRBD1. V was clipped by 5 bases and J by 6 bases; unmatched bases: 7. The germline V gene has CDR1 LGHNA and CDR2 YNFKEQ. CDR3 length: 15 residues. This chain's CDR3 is CASSYTGGLDEKLFF. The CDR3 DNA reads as TGTGCCAGCAGCTATACAGGGGGCTTGGATGAAAAACTGTTTTTT.

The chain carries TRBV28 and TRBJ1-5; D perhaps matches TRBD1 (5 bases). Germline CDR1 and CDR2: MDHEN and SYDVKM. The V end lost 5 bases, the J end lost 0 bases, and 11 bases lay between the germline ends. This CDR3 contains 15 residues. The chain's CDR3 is CASSPGGSSNQPQHF. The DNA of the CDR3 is TGTGCCAGCAGTCCTGGGGGGAGTAGCAATCAGCCCCAGCATTTT. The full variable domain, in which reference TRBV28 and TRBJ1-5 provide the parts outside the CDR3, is DVKVTQSSRYLVKRTGEKVFLECVQDMDHENMFWYRQDPGLGLRLIYFSYDVKMKEKGDIPEGYSVSREKKERFSLILESASTNQTSMYLCASSPGGSSNQPQHFGDGTRLSIL.

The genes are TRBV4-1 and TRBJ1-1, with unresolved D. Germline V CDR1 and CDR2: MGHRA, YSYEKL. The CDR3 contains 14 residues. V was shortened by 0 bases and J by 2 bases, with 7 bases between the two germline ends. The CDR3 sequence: CASSQDVSNTEAFF. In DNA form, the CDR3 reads TGCGCCAGCAGCCAAGATGTGAGTAACACTGAAGCTTTCTTT.

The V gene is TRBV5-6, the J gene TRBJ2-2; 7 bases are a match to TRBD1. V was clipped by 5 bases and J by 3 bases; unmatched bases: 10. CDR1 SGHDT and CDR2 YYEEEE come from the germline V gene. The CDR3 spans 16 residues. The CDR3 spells CASSYMRGLDTGELFF. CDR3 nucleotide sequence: TGTGCCAGCAGTTACATGAGGGGGCTCGACACCGGGGAGCTGTTTTTT.

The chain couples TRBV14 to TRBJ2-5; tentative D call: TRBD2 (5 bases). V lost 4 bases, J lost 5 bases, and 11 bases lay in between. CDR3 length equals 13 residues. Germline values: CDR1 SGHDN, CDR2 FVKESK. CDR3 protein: CASSRWGAETQYF. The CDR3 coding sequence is TGTGCCAGCAGCCGCTGGGGAGCTGAGACCCAGTACTTC.

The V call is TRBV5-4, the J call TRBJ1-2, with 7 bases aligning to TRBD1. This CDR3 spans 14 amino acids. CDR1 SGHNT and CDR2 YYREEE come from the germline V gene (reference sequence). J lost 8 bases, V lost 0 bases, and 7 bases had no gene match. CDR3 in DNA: TGTGCCAGCAGCTTGGAGGGGGCCTTATACGGCTACACCTTC. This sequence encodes CASSLEGALYGYTF.

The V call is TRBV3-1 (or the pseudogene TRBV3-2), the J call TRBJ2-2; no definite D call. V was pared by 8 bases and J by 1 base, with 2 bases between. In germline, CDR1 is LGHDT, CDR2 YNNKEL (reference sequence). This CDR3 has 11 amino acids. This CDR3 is CASRNTGELFF. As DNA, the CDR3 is TGTGCCAGCCGGAACACCGGGGAGCTGTTTTTT.

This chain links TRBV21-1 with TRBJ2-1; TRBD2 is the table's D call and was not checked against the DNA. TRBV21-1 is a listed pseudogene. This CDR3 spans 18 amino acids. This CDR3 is CASSKVGSGRDSYNEQFF. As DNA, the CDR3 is TGTGCCAGCAGCAAAGTTGGGAGCGGGAGGGACTCCTACAATGAGCAGTTCTTC.

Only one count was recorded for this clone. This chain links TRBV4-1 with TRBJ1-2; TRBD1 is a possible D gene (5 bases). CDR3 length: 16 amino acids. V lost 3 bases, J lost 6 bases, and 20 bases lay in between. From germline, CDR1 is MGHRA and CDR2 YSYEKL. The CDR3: CASSQTPPGDANGYTF. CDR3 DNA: TGCGCCAGCAGCCAGACACCTCCGGGGGACGCGAATGGCTACACCTTC.

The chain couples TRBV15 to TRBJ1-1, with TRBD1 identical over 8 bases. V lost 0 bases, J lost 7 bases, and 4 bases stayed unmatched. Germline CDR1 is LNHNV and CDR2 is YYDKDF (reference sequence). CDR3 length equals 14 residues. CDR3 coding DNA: TGTGCCACCAGCAGAGATGGGGGACAGGATGAAGCTTTCTTT. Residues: CATSRDGGQDEAFF.

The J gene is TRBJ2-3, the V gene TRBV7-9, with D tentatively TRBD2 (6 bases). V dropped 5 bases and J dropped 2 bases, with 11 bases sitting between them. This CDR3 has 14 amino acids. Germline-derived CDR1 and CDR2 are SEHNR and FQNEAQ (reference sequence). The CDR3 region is CASSGAGPTDTQYF. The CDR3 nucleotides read TGTGCCAGCAGCGGTGCGGGGCCCACAGATACGCAGTATTTT.

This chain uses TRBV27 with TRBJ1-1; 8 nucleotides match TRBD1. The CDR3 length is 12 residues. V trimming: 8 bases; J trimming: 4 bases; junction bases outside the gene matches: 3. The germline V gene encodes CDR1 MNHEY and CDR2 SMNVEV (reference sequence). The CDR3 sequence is CASGQGFTEAFF. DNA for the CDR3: TGTGCCAGCGGACAGGGATTCACTGAAGCTTTCTTT.

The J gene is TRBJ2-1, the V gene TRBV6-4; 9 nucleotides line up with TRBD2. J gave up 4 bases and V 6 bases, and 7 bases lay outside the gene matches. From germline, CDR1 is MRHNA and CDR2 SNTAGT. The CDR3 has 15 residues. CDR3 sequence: CASSSLAGSYNEQFF. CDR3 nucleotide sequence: TGTGCCAGCAGCTCTCTAGCGGGATCATACAATGAGCAGTTCTTC.